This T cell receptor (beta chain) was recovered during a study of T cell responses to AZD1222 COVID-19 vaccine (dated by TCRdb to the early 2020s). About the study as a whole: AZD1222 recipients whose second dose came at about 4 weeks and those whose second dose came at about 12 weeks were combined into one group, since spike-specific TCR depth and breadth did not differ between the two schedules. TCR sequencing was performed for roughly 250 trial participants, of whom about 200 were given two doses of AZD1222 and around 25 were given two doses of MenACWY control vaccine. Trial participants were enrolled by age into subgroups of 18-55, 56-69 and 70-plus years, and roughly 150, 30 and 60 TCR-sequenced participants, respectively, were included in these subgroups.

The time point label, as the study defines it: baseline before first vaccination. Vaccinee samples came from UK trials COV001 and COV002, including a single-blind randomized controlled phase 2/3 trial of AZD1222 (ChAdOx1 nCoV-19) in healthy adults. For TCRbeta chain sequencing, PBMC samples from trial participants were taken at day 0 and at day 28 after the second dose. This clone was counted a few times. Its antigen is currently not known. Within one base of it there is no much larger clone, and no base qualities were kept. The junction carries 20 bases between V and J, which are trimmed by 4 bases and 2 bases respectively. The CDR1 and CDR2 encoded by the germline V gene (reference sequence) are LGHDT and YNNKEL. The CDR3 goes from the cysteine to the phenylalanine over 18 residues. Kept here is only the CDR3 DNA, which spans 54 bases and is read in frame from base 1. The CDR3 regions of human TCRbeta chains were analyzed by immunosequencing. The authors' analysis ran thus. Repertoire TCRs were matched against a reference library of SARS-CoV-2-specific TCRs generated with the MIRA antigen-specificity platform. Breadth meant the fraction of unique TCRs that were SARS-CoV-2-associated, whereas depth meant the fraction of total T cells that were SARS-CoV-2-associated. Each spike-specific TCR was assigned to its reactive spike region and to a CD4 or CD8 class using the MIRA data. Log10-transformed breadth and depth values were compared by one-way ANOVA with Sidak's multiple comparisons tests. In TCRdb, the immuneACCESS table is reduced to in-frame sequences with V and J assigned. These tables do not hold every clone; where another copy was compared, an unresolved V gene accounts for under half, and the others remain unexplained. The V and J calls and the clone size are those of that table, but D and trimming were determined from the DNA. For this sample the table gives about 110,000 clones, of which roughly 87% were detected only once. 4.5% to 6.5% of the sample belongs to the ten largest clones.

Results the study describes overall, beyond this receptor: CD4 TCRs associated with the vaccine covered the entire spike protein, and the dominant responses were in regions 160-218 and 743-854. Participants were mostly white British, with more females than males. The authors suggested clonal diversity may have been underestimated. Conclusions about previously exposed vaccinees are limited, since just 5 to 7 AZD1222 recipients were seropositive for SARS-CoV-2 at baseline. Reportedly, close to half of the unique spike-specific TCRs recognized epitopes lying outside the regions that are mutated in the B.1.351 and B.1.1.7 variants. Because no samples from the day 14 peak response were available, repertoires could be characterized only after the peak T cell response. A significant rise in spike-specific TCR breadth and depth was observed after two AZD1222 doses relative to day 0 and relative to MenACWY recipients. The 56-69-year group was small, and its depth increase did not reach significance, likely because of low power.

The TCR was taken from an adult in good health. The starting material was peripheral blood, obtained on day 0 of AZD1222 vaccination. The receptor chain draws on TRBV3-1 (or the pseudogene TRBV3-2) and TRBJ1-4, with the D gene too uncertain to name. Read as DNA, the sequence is TGTGCCAGCAGCCCATTAGGGAATTCTTGTTCGACTAATGAAAAACTGTTTTTT. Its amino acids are CASSPLGNSCSTNEKLFF.